This record concerns one TCR beta chain sequence. Its antigen is not known. This entry belongs to a study of OX40 agonist ivuxolimab in advanced cancers. Study overall: Antecedent anti-PD-1, anti-PD-L1 or anti-CTLA-4 therapy was permissible, with roughly 40% having received some. General study points: Dosing at 0.1 to 3.0 mg/kg was accompanied by clonal expansion of CD4+ and CD8+ blood T cells by week 6.

The assay was immunoSEQ multiplex PCR, and TCRdb's table has in-frame clones only and misses some. The sample holds under 95,000 clones; roughly 84% are singletons and the top ten take roughly 17%. The input for sequencing was CD4+ or CD8+ T cells sorted from blood, taken in a trial of the OX40 agonist ivuxolimab. This receptor was identified in an adult with an advanced solid tumor such as melanoma, head and neck, liver or kidney cancer.

CDR3 nucleotide sequence: TGTGCCAGCAGTTTTAGTAGCGGGGTATACGAGCAGTACTTC. It codes for CASSFSSGVYEQYF. V is TRBV27 and J is TRBJ2-7; 8 bases fit TRBD2. This CDR3 has 14 residues. Germline-derived CDR1 and CDR2 are MNHEY and SMNVEV (reference sequence). V lost 3 bases to trimming and J lost 4 bases; unmatched junction nucleotides: 5.